The 29 T cell receptor beta chains reported below all come from one sample, sequenced in a study of regulatory and conventional T cells in RAG deficiency. Assay used: immunoSEQ multiplex PCR; TCRdb lists only in-frame clones, some missing. The data hold about 8,500 clones, with more than 75% observed a single time. These data also featured in a second study, about regulatory T cells. That report adds: Amplification used 52 TRBV primers and 13 TRBJ primers.

Sequencing was done on a sample of CD8+ T cells sorted from blood. The receptor set was obtained from a human donor in good health.

This sequence joins TRBV6-1 and TRBJ1-5; D gene uncertain. CDR1 and CDR2 (germline): MNHNS, SASEGT. This CDR3 region has 16 residues. Trimming removed 4 bases from V and 5 bases from J, with 18 bases in between. CDR3 in amino acids: CASSVSSDGGHQPQHF. CDR3 sequence (DNA): TGTGCCAGCAGTGTCAGTTCGGACGGAGGACATCAGCCCCAGCATTTT.

The V and J genes are TRBV5-1 and TRBJ2-7; unclear D gene. Germline V gives CDR1 SGHRS, CDR2 YFSETQ. The CDR3 extends over 12 amino acids. Trimming left V 9 bases short and J 0 bases short, with 10 bases between. The CDR3 protein is CAITPPSYEQYF. CDR3 bases: TGCGCCATTACTCCCCCCTCCTACGAGCAGTACTTC.

The chain uses TRBV6-1 and TRBJ1-5, with D perhaps matching TRBD1 (6 bases). The CDR3 is 15 residues long. The germline V gene encodes CDR1 MNHNS and CDR2 SASEGT. V lost 6 bases and J 2 bases, leaving 14 bases between the germline ends. The CDR3 region is CASRKQGRGNQPQHF. The DNA of the CDR3 is TGTGCCAGCAGGAAACAGGGAAGGGGCAATCAGCCCCAGCATTTT.

In this sample, this clone turned up a few times. This chain links TRBV7-9 with TRBJ2-4; TRBD2 matches 13 bases. Germline V gene data show CDR1 as SEHNR and CDR2 as FQNEAQ (reference sequence). The J segment lost 4 bases and the V segment lost 5 bases, leaving 5 bases of the junction unmatched. This CDR3 has 16 residues. CDR3 loop: CASSPTTSGGKNIQYF. DNA for the CDR3: TGTGCCAGCAGCCCAACGACTAGCGGGGGGAAAAACATTCAGTACTTC.

The gene calls are TRBV11-3 and TRBJ2-1; D not certain. The CDR3 runs to 14 residues. V was clipped by 0 bases and J by 8 bases, with 11 bases between them. Germline CDR1 and CDR2: SGHNT and YENEEA. The CDR3 is CASSLDGFRDEQFF. The CDR3 region has the DNA TGTGCCAGCAGCTTAGATGGATTCCGCGATGAGCAGTTCTTC. Full variable domain (outside the CDR3, taken from reference TRBV11-3 and TRBJ2-1): EAGVVQSPRYKIIEKKQPVAFWCNPISGHNTLYWYLQNLGQGPELLIRYENEEAVDDSQLPKDRFSAERLKGVDSTLKIQPAELGDSAVYLCASSLDGFRDEQFFGPGTRLTVL.

This rearrangement joins TRBV7-9 to TRBJ1-2; perhaps TRBD1 as D (5 bases). V was pared by 5 bases and J by 2 bases, with 9 bases between. The CDR3 consists of 13 residues. The germline V gene encodes CDR1 SEHNR and CDR2 FQNEAQ (reference sequence). The CDR3 DNA sequence: TGTGCCAGCAGCCGACGGGACAACTATGGCTACACCTTC. Its protein product is CASSRRDNYGYTF. The variable domain in full, with the rest retrieved from reference TRBV7-9 and TRBJ1-2, is DTGVSQNPRHKITKRGQNVTFRCDPISEHNRLYWYRQTLGQGPEFLTYFQNEAQLEKSRLLSDRFSAERPKGSFSTLEIQRTEQGDSAMYLCASSRRDNYGYTFGSGTRLTVV.

The CDR3, as DNA: TGTGCCAGCAGTGATGGAGGTCTAGCGGGCCACAATGAGCAGTTCTTC. As protein: CASSDGGLAGHNEQFF. The V and J genes are TRBV6-4 and TRBJ2-1, with TRBD2 matching 8 bases. CDR3 length: 16 amino acids. The germline gives CDR1 MRHNA, CDR2 SNTAGT. Losses at the gene ends were 3 bases for V and 5 bases for J; bases not matched to a gene: 9.

This clone was seen just once. This sequence joins TRBV5-1 and TRBJ2-7; 8 nucleotides match TRBD1. Germline V CDR1 and CDR2: SGHRS, YFSETQ. There are 17 residues in the CDR3. With V trimmed by 0 bases and J by 2 bases, 10 bases remained unmatched. CDR3 protein: CASSLERTGTGPYEQYF. CDR3 nucleotides: TGCGCCAGCAGCTTGGAAAGGACCGGGACAGGTCCCTACGAGCAGTACTTC.

This clone has a handful of counts. V is TRBV6-1 and J is TRBJ1-1; D gene ambiguous. The V gene's germline CDR1 is MNHNS and CDR2 SASEGT. The CDR3 has 11 amino acids. V dropped 5 bases and J dropped 7 bases, with 8 bases sitting between them. The CDR3 sequence is CASSYTVEAFF. The CDR3 bases are TGTGCCAGCAGTTACACGGTTGAAGCTTTCTTT.

This clone was seen a few times. The V call is TRBV6-1, the J call TRBJ1-1; 9 bases are shared with TRBD1. The CDR3 runs to 15 residues. Germline CDR1 reads MNHNS; CDR2 reads SASEGT. The ends lost 1 base at V and 7 bases at J; junction bases unmatched: 7. The CDR3 sequence: CASSEVTGGVDEAFF. CDR3 DNA: TGTGCCAGCAGTGAAGTTACAGGGGGCGTCGATGAAGCTTTCTTT.

CDR3 coding DNA: TGTGCCAGCAGCATTGGACTAGAGCAGTTCTTC. Protein product: CASSIGLEQFF. The chain employs TRBV9 and TRBJ2-1; possibly TRBD2 for D (6 bases). The length of the CDR3 is 11 residues. CDR1 is SGDLS, CDR2 YYNGEE, per germline. Trimming stripped 4 bases from V and 10 bases from J, with 9 bases between.

The chain combines TRBV19 with TRBJ2-2, with a tentative D call TRBD1 (5 bases). The CDR3 is 13 residues long. The ends were cut back, 5 bases at V and 4 bases at J, with 8 bases in the middle. Looked up from germline, CDR1 is LNHDA and CDR2 is SQIVND (reference sequence). In DNA, the CDR3 is TGTGCCAGTAGTCCCCAGGGCACCGGGGAGCTGTTTTTT. It yields the protein CASSPQGTGELFF.

This clone has just a few counts. Other DNA sequences in this sample translate to the same CDR3. The chain carries TRBV25-1 and TRBJ1-2; D call uncertain. V dropped 5 bases and J dropped 0 bases, with 7 bases sitting between them. This CDR3 has 13 residues. CDR1 and CDR2 (germline): MGHDK, SYGVNS. CDR3 amino acids: CASSLGTNYGYTF. The CDR3 nucleotides are TGTGCCAGCAGTTTGGGGACTAACTATGGCTACACCTTC.

The chain combines TRBV4-1 with TRBJ2-3; D may be TRBD1 (7 bases). The length of the CDR3 is 17 residues. The germline V gene has CDR1 MGHRA and CDR2 YSYEKL. Trimming shortened V by 0 bases and J by 2 bases, and 15 bases separated the two germline ends. Written as DNA, the CDR3 is TGCGCCAGCAGCCAAGAGTTAGGAGGGACAGTCACAGATACGCAGTATTTT. Amino acids: CASSQELGGTVTDTQYF.

The chain employs TRBV30 and TRBJ2-3; possibly TRBD1 or TRBD2 for D (5 bases each). The V and J ends lost 6 bases and 4 bases respectively, with 14 bases between them. CDR1 and CDR2 from the germline V gene are GTSNPN and SVGIG (reference sequence). The CDR3 is 13 amino acids. This chain's CDR3 is CACTETAADTQYF. The CDR3 nucleotides read TGTGCCTGCACGGAGACAGCGGCAGATACGCAGTATTTT.

The chain has TRBV28 and TRBJ1-3; 7 nucleotides line up with TRBD1. This CDR3 is 14 amino acids long. Germline lookup yields CDR1 MDHEN and CDR2 SYDVKM. Germline trimming cut 4 bases from V and 5 bases from J; bases unmatched to any gene: 5. The CDR3 DNA sequence: TGTGCCAGCAGTTACAGGGGTGGTAGAAACACCATATATTTT. It codes for CASSYRGGRNTIYF.

The chain recombines TRBV6-9 with TRBJ1-5; 9 bases are a match to TRBD1. J lost 1 base, V lost 6 bases, and 4 bases had no gene match. CDR1 MNHGY and CDR2 SVAAGI come from the germline V gene. The CDR3 runs to 15 residues. CDR3 nucleotides: TGTGCCAGCAGCGATGGACAGGGGAGCAATCAGCCCCAGCATTTT. Translated: CASSDGQGSNQPQHF.

The gene calls are TRBV6-5 and TRBJ1-2; TRBD1 aligns across 8 bases. The CDR3 sequence is 15 residues long. CDR1 is MNHEY, CDR2 SVGAGI, per germline. V lost 4 bases and J lost 7; bases outside the gene matches: 11. CDR3 coding DNA: TGTGCCAGCAGTTTCGAGGACAGGGCCCCTGGTGGCTACACCTTC. Amino acid sequence: CASSFEDRAPGGYTF.

The chain recombines TRBV21-1 with TRBJ2-1; the DNA was not used to check the table's D call, TRBD1. TRBV21-1 is a pseudogene segment. There are 17 residues in the CDR3. CDR3 in amino acids: CASSKPLWGTECNEQFF. CDR3 bases: TGTGCCAGCAGCAAACCCTTGTGGGGGACAGAGTGCAATGAGCAGTTCTTC.

This chain joins TRBV19 and TRBJ2-7; D is tentatively TRBD1 or TRBD2 (5 bases each). Looked up from germline, CDR1 is LNHDA and CDR2 is SQIVND (reference sequence). The CDR3 is 15 amino acids. V lost 3 bases to trimming and J lost 1 base, with 13 bases between them. CDR3 DNA: TGTGCCAGTAGTATTGTCCGGGACGCATCCTACGAGCAGTACTTC. Encoded protein: CASSIVRDASYEQYF.

This clone has just a few counts. This chain joins TRBV2 and TRBJ2-7, with no clear D. V dropped 4 bases and J dropped 5 bases, with 15 bases sitting between them. The CDR3 loop spans 14 amino acids. Germline CDR1 reads SNHLY; CDR2 reads FYNNEI. The chain's CDR3 is CASSVDSTRDEQYF. The DNA of the CDR3 is TGTGCCAGCAGTGTTGACTCAACAAGGGACGAGCAGTACTTC.

The V and J genes are TRBV10-3 and TRBJ1-1; D not certain. Germline V gene lookup returns CDR1 ENHRY and CDR2 SYGVKD. This CDR3 is 14 amino acids long. V gave up 0 bases and J gave up 1 base, with 6 bases separating them. The CDR3 DNA reads TGTGCCATCAGTGAGTCAGATGGGAACACTGAAGCTTTCTTT. Encoded protein: CAISESDGNTEAFF.

The rearrangement uses TRBV28 and TRBJ2-2, with D possibly matching TRBD1 (6 bases). Per the germline V gene, CDR1 is MDHEN and CDR2 is SYDVKM. The ends were cut back, 11 bases at V and 5 bases at J, with 15 bases in the middle. The length of the CDR3 is 13 residues. The CDR3: CACNRRGTGELFF. The CDR3 region has the DNA TGTGCCTGCAACCGCAGGGGTACCGGGGAGCTGTTTTTT.

This chain links TRBV19 with TRBJ1-2; D unresolved. Per germline, CDR1 LNHDA and CDR2 SQIVND (reference sequence). V lost 3 bases and J lost 5, with 16 bases in between. The CDR3 consists of 15 residues. In DNA form, the CDR3 reads TGTGCCAGTAGTATTTCGGGGAATATTGGGTATGGCTACACCTTC. Encoded protein: CASSISGNIGYGYTF.

The chain uses TRBV5-1 and TRBJ1-1, with no clear D. Trimming shortened V by 5 bases and J by 0 bases, and 5 bases separated the two germline ends. The length of the CDR3 is 12 residues. Germline V gene data show CDR1 as SGHRS and CDR2 as YFSETQ. CDR3: CASRKMNTEAFF. The CDR3 bases are TGCGCCAGCAGGAAGATGAACACTGAAGCTTTCTTT.

The chain links TRBV5-4 to TRBJ2-5, with 11 bases fitting TRBD2. The germline CDR1 and CDR2 sequences are SGHNT and YYREEE (reference sequence). Trimming at V came to 4 bases and at J to 5 bases, leaving 19 bases not matched to a gene. The CDR3 spans 19 residues. The CDR3 DNA reads TGTGCCAGCAGCCGACTAGCGGGAAAAAATATAAAGTTCCGGGAGACCCAGTACTTC. It translates to CASSRLAGKNIKFRETQYF.

The rearrangement uses TRBV11-3 and TRBJ2-3, with 9 bases aligning to TRBD1. The CDR3 runs to 15 residues. The V gene end was trimmed by 5 bases and the J gene end by 5 bases; junction bases not matched to a gene: 8. Germline loops: CDR1 SGHNT, CDR2 YENEEA. The CDR3 region is CASSPRTGDIDTQYF. The CDR3 DNA reads TGTGCCAGCAGCCCCCGGACAGGGGACATAGATACGCAGTATTTT.

Judged by abundance, this clone is medium-sized. The chain couples TRBV2 to TRBJ1-4; TRBD1 matches at 7 bases. Germline values: CDR1 SNHLY, CDR2 FYNNEI. The CDR3 loop spans 15 amino acids. Trimming cost V 8 bases and J 3 bases; bases outside gene matches: 9. CDR3 nucleotides: TGTGCCAGCGAACCCCCGGGACAGTCTAATGAAAAACTGTTTTTT. Protein product: CASEPPGQSNEKLFF.

This chain links TRBV19 with TRBJ1-1; a weak D match, TRBD1 (5 bases). The CDR3 has 15 amino acids. With 3 bases removed from V and 2 bases from J, the gap between germline ends came to 13 bases. CDR1 and CDR2 (germline): LNHDA, SQIVND (reference sequence). CDR3 sequence reads: CASSIRDSYNTEAFF. DNA of the CDR3: TGTGCCAGTAGTATTCGGGACTCGTATAACACTGAAGCTTTCTTT.